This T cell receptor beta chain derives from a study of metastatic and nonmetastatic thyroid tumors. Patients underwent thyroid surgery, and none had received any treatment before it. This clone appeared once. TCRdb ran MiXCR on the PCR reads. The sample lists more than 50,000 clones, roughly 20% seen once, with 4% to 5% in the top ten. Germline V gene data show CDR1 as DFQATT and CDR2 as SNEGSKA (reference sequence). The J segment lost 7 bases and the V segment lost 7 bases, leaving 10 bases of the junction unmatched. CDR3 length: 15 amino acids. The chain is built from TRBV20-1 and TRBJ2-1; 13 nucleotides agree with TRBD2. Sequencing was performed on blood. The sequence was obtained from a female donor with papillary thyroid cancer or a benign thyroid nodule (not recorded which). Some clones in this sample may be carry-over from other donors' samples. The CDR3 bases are TGCAGTGATCCAGGACTAGCGGGGGCCCCTAATGAGCAGTTCTTC. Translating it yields CSDPGLAGAPNEQFF.